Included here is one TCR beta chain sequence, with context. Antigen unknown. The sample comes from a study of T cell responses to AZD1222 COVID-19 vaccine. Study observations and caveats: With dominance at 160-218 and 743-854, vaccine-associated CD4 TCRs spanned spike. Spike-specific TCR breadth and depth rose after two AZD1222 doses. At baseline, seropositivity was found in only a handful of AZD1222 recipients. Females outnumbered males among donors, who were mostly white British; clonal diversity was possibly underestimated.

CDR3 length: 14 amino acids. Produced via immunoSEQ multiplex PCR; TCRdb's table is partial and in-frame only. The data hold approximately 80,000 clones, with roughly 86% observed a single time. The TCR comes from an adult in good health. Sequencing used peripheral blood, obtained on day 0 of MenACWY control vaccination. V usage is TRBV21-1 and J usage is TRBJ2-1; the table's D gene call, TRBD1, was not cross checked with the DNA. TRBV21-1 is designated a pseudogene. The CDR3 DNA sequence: TGTGCCAGCAGCACGGACACTCGAGGCGATGAGCAGTTCTTC. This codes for CASSTDTRGDEQFF.